The 5 T cell receptor beta chains listed next were all sequenced from one sample in a study of blood T cell repertoires in COVID-19. Repertoires were generated with immunoSEQ multiplex PCR, while TCRdb's copy carries only in-frame clones and drops some. The table includes 220,000 or so clones, approximately 84% detected once. The sample comprised peripheral blood. The origin of the receptors is a middle-aged man who had recovered from COVID-19.

The chain has TRBV10-3 and TRBJ1-2; 7 positions agree with TRBD1. This CDR3 contains 17 residues. Germline loops: CDR1 ENHRY, CDR2 SYGVKD. Losses at the gene ends were 2 bases for V and 1 base for J; bases not matched to a gene: 10. CDR3 sequence reads: CAISEPGTANYNYGYTF. The CDR3, as DNA: TGTGCCATCAGTGAGCCTGGGACAGCCAACTATAACTATGGCTACACCTTC.

This clone was found once. This chain connects TRBV9 to TRBJ2-7; TRBD2 matches at 10 bases. V gave up 0 bases and J gave up 5 bases; unmatched junction bases: 8. In germline, CDR1 is SGDLS, CDR2 YYNGEE. The CDR3 consists of 16 residues. Here the CDR3 DNA reads TGTGCCAGCAGCGTAGGAGCTAGCGGGAGTCGGCACGAGCAGTACTTC. Encoded protein: CASSVGASGSRHEQYF.

The V and J genes are TRBV30 and TRBJ1-2, with 8 bases aligning to TRBD1. The CDR3 runs 10 residues. Trimming removed 6 bases from V and 7 bases from J; junction bases left unmatched: 1. In germline, CDR1 is GTSNPN, CDR2 SVGIG (reference sequence). CDR3 DNA: TGTGCCTGTGACAGGGGTGGCTACACCTTC. Translation: CACDRGGYTF.

The rearrangement joins TRBV7-8 to TRBJ2-4, with 9 bases lining up with TRBD2. CDR1 is SGHVS and CDR2 is FQNEAQ in the germline V gene. The CDR3 has 14 residues. The J segment lost 6 bases and the V segment lost 6 bases, leaving 6 bases of the junction unmatched. The CDR3 coding sequence is TGTGCCAGCAGTCTGGCGGGAGGGGGAAACATTCAGTACTTC. Protein: CASSLAGGGNIQYF.

The rearrangement uses TRBV7-2 and TRBJ1-3; TRBD1 agrees at 8 bases. The CDR3 runs 16 residues. The germline V gene encodes CDR1 SGHTA and CDR2 FQGNSA. Trimming removed 5 bases from V and 0 bases from J; junction bases left unmatched: 6. The CDR3 DNA is TGTGCCAGCAGCCCGCAGGGGGCCAACTCTGGAAACACCATATATTTT. It translates to CASSPQGANSGNTIYF.